Presented here are 25 T cell receptor beta chains from one specimen sequenced in a study of human T cells and chemical hapten exposure. TCRdb reprocessed the RACE reads via MiXCR and lists one record per CDR3 protein. The sample contains tens of thousands of distinct CDR3 sequences, 8% to 10% of which appear only once. Sample time point: pre-sensitization, week 0. The treatment was: therapeutic diphenylcyclopropenone sensitization with weekly scalp DPC. Sequenced here: whole blood, sampled in connection with sensitization to the hapten diphenylcyclopropenone (DPC). The receptors derive from a woman aged 40 to 50 with alopecia areata. Some clones in this sample may be carry-over from other donors' samples.

The chain joins TRBV29-1 to TRBJ1-1; D is perhaps TRBD1 (6 bases). The CDR3 covers 13 residues. Germline V lookup: CDR1 SQVTM, CDR2 ANQGSEA. Trimming pared 6 bases from V and 5 bases from J, leaving 16 bases between. This CDR3 is CSVTGNSRTEAFF. CDR3 sequence (DNA): TGCAGCGTAACAGGGAATAGTAGGACTGAAGCTTTCTTT.

This clonotype has more than one count but fewer than ten. CDR3 in amino acids: CASSYMETQYF. Written as DNA, the CDR3 is TGTGCCAGCAGTTACATGGAGACCCAGTACTTC. The V and J genes are TRBV6-5 and TRBJ2-5; unclear D gene. Trimming removed 2 bases at V and 5 bases at J, with 3 bases between. Germline V lookup: CDR1 MNHEY, CDR2 SVGAGI. The CDR3 extends over 11 amino acids.

This chain uses TRBV19 with TRBJ2-2; 10 bases are shared with TRBD1. J lost 5 bases, V lost 4 bases, and 10 bases had no gene match. From germline, CDR1 is LNHDA and CDR2 SQIVND (reference sequence). The CDR3 is 17 amino acids. CDR3 bases: TGTGCCAGTAGTACCTCGACAGGGGGCGCGGAAACCGGGGAGCTGTTTTTT. Its translation: CASSTSTGGAETGELFF.

Comments on this clonotype: Possible read error: a much larger clone is one base away. The chain recombines TRBV12-3 or TRBV12-4 with TRBJ2-5; 11 bases agree with TRBD2. There are 15 residues in the CDR3. This CDR3 is CGSSYLAGGRETQYF. In DNA, the CDR3 is TGTGGCAGCAGTTACCTAGCGGGGGGTCGGGAGACCCAGTACTTC.

The CDR3 protein is CASSSRGIEQFF. As DNA, the CDR3 is TGTGCCAGCAGCTCCAGGGGTATTGAGCAGTTCTTC. The V and J genes are TRBV12-3 or TRBV12-4 and TRBJ2-1, with a possible D match to TRBD1 (6 bases). Trimming took 6 bases from V and 9 from J, leaving 12 bases between them. There are 12 residues in the CDR3.

Note on this clonotype: A read error may account for a junction end that differs from germline. The chain couples TRBV19 to TRBJ2-6; TRBD1 or TRBD2 may be the D gene (5 bases each). Germline lookup yields CDR1 LNHDA and CDR2 SQIVND (reference sequence). CDR3 length equals 15 residues. DNA for the CDR3: TGTGCCAGCAGTATAACTGGGACCGGGGCCAACGTCCTGACTTTC. This translates into CASSITGTGANVLTF.

Comment on this clonotype: A read error may account for a junction end that differs from germline. The chain carries TRBV6-6 and TRBJ1-4; 11 nucleotides align to TRBD1. From germline, CDR1 is MNHNY and CDR2 SVGAGI (reference sequence). The CDR3 is made up of 18 amino acids. The CDR3 protein is CASMGAPGQGAINGKLFF. In DNA, the CDR3 is TGTGCCAGCATGGGGGCTCCCGGACAGGGGGCAATTAATGGAAAACTGTTTTTT.

Turning to this clonotype: A much more abundant neighbour one base away suggests this may be a read error. The CDR3 protein is CASSFGGNTEAFF. The CDR3, as DNA: TGTGCCAGCAGTTTCGGGGGGAACACTGAAGCTTTCTTT. The rearrangement links TRBV12-3 or TRBV12-4 to TRBJ1-1; possibly TRBD1 for D (5 bases). CDR3 length: 13 amino acids. The V end was cut by 3 bases, the J end by 1 base, with 6 bases between.

This clonotype was counted at least ten times. V usage is TRBV12-5 and J usage is TRBJ2-1; D is unresolved. V lost 7 bases and J lost 6, with 13 bases in between. This CDR3 region has 13 residues. Germline CDR1 reads LGHNT; CDR2 reads FRNRAP. The CDR3 bases are TGTGCTAGTGCCTTCGACTCGCCCAATGAGCAGTTCTTC. As protein: CASAFDSPNEQFF.

The chain is built from TRBV11-2 and TRBJ2-5; 11 bases map to TRBD2. The germline CDR1 and CDR2 sequences are SGHAT and FQNNGV. V shed 5 bases and J 1 base; nucleotides not matched to a gene: 9. This CDR3 has 17 amino acids. The CDR3 coding sequence is TGTGCCAGCAGCCGTACCTTAACTAGCGGGGGCCAAGAGACCCAGTACTTC. Amino acid sequence: CASSRTLTSGGQETQYF. The whole variable domain, remainder taken from reference TRBV11-2 and TRBJ2-5, is EAGVAQSPRYKIIEKRQSVAFWCNPISGHATLYWYQQILGQGPKLLIQFQNNGVVDDSQLPKDRFSAERLKGVDSTLKIQPAKLEDSAVYLCASSRTLTSGGQETQYFGPGTRLLVL.

This clonotype was recorded many times. This sequence joins TRBV6-6 and TRBJ2-3, with D perhaps TRBD2 (6 bases). Germline V lookup: CDR1 MNHNY, CDR2 SVGAGI (reference sequence). V was pared by 8 bases and J by 3 bases, with 21 bases between. The CDR3 runs to 16 residues. Here the CDR3 DNA reads TGTGCCAGCTGCCCGGGAGCCACCCTTAGGACAGATACGCAGTATTTT. This sequence encodes CASCPGATLRTDTQYF.

In its sample, this clonotype was seen a few times. The V and J genes are TRBV10-3 and TRBJ2-7, with D tentatively TRBD2 (5 bases). Germline-derived CDR1 and CDR2 are ENHRY and SYGVKD. Deletions cut 4 bases from V and 5 bases from J, with 12 bases between. This CDR3 has 13 amino acids. The CDR3 sequence: CAISGRAGHEQYF. CDR3 nucleotide sequence: TGTGCCATCAGTGGTCGGGCGGGCCACGAGCAGTACTTC.

The table lists this clonotype with a few counts. CDR3 DNA: TGTGCCAGCAGCTTAGCTAATCGGTACGAGCAGTACTTC. Translated: CASSLANRYEQYF. The chain combines TRBV7-9 with TRBJ2-7; D gene uncertain. Germline V lookup: CDR1 SEHNR, CDR2 FQNEAQ (reference sequence). The CDR3 has 13 amino acids. Trimming cost V 0 bases and J 4 bases, with 7 bases left between them. Combining the CDR3 with reference TRBV7-9 and TRBJ2-7 gives the whole variable domain DTGVSQNPRHKITKRGQNVTFRCDPISEHNRLYWYRQTLGQGPEFLTYFQNEAQLEKSRLLSDRFSAERPKGSFSTLEIQRTEQGDSAMYLCASSLANRYEQYFGPGTRLTVT.

This chain connects TRBV6-1 to TRBJ2-7, with D unresolved. The CDR3 totals 12 residues. Germline CDR1 is MNHNS and CDR2 is SASEGT. Trimming removed 6 bases from V and 4 bases from J, with 10 bases in between. The CDR3 bases are TGTGCCAGCAGATCAGTAGGGTACGAGCAGTACTTC. As protein: CASRSVGYEQYF.

This clonotype has ten or more counts. The chain links TRBV7-6 to TRBJ1-1; tentative D call: TRBD1 (5 bases). The CDR3 loop spans 15 amino acids. CDR1 SGHVS and CDR2 FNYEAQ come from the germline V gene. The V end lost 5 bases, the J end lost 1 base, and 14 bases lay between the germline ends. CDR3 nucleotides: TGTGCCAGCAGCCGAGGCCAGGGTTGGAACACTGAAGCTTTCTTT. It codes for CASSRGQGWNTEAFF.

In this sample, this clonotype turned up many times. The rearrangement uses TRBV12-5 and TRBJ1-1; TRBD1 matches at 7 bases. CDR3 length: 18 amino acids. V dropped 5 bases and J dropped 0; count of bases not matched to a gene: 15. Per germline, CDR1 LGHNT and CDR2 FRNRAP. CDR3 nucleotide sequence: TGTGCTAGTGGTCCCTGCCGATCCTTGGACAGGTTGAACACTGAAGCTTTCTTT. Its translation: CASGPCRSLDRLNTEAFF. The variable domain in full, with the rest retrieved from reference TRBV12-5 and TRBJ1-1, is DARVTQTPRHKVTEMGQEVTMRCQPILGHNTVFWYRQTMMQGLELLAYFRNRAPLDDSGMPKDRFSAEMPDATLATLKIQPSEPRDSAVYFCASGPCRSLDRLNTEAFFGQGTRLTVV.

The V gene is TRBV11-3, the J gene TRBJ1-1, with D possibly TRBD1 on 5 matching bases. Per germline, CDR1 SGHNT and CDR2 YENEEA. V gave up 3 bases and J gave up 1 base, with 6 bases separating them. The CDR3 sequence is 13 residues long. The CDR3 DNA follows: TGTGCCAGCAGCTTTGACAGGAACACTGAAGCTTTCTTT. Amino acid sequence: CASSFDRNTEAFF.

This clonotype was counted between two and nine times. The chain links TRBV7-9 to TRBJ2-2; D ambiguous. V shed 3 bases and J shed 3 bases, with 8 bases lying between them. This CDR3 comprises 14 residues. Germline V lookup: CDR1 SEHNR, CDR2 FQNEAQ (reference sequence). CDR3 nucleotide sequence: TGTGCCAGCAGCTTCCTGGCGGACACCGGGGAGCTGTTTTTT. Translating gives CASSFLADTGELFF.

The chain employs TRBV19 and TRBJ1-5; no clear D. The CDR3 spans 17 residues. The ends were cut back, 2 bases at V and 0 bases at J, with 14 bases in the middle. Germline CDR1 and CDR2: LNHDA and SQIVND (reference sequence). CDR3 loop: CASSIQYGTYSNQPQHF. CDR3 nucleotides: TGTGCCAGTAGTATACAGTACGGAACCTATAGCAATCAGCCCCAGCATTTT.

This clonotype has just a few counts. Written as DNA, the CDR3 is TGTGCCAGCAGCGCGACGGCAGCCTACGAGCAGTACTTC. Its translation: CASSATAAYEQYF. This sequence joins TRBV5-5 and TRBJ2-7; D uncertain. The CDR3 has 13 amino acids. Per germline, CDR1 SGHKS and CDR2 YYEKEE (reference sequence). Deletions cut 4 bases from V and 2 bases from J, with 10 bases between.

This clonotype was counted many times. The genes are TRBV28 and TRBJ2-5; D may be TRBD2 (7 bases). The CDR3 loop spans 15 amino acids. Germline CDR1 MDHEN, CDR2 SYDVKM. The V end was cut by 3 bases, the J end by 3 bases, with 14 bases between. The CDR3 sequence: CASSFLGGGKETQYF. The CDR3 region has the DNA TGTGCCAGCAGTTTTTTGGGCGGGGGCAAAGAGACCCAGTACTTC.

Many counts were recorded for this clonotype. The chain joins TRBV7-6 to TRBJ2-7; 7 bases match TRBD2. In germline, CDR1 is SGHVS, CDR2 FNYEAQ. V gave up 1 base and J gave up 6 bases; unmatched junction bases: 15. This CDR3 is built from 17 residues. CDR3: CASSLGGPAGVLGEQYF. CDR3 sequence (DNA): TGTGCCAGCAGCTTAGGGGGCCCGGCGGGGGTGCTGGGCGAGCAGTACTTC. The full variable domain, with the rest looked up from reference TRBV7-6 and TRBJ2-7, is GAGVSQSPRYKVTKRGQDVALRCDPISGHVSLYWYRQALGQGPEFLTYFNYEAQQDKSGLPNDRFSAERPEGSISTLTIQRTEQRDSAMYRCASSLGGPAGVLGEQYFGPGTRLTVT.

In this sample, this clonotype turned up a few times. The chain recombines TRBV30 with TRBJ1-5, with 11 bases matching TRBD1. Germline CDR1 is GTSNPN and CDR2 is SVGIG (reference sequence). CDR3 length: 15 amino acids. After removal of 2 bases from V and 3 bases from J, the junction contained 3 bases not matched to a gene. The CDR3: CAWSRDRGDNQPQHF. CDR3 sequence (DNA): TGTGCCTGGAGTCGGGACAGGGGGGACAATCAGCCCCAGCATTTT.

The genes are TRBV7-2 and TRBJ2-3, with TRBD2 matching over 10 bases. The CDR3 is made up of 16 amino acids. Germline-derived CDR1 and CDR2 are SGHTA and FQGNSA. V shed 5 bases, J shed 0 bases, and the junction held 5 bases outside the gene matches. As DNA, the CDR3 is TGTGCCAGCAGCCCAAAGCGGGGGGGTAGCACAGATACGCAGTATTTT. It encodes CASSPKRGGSTDTQYF.

This clonotype has ten or more counts. This chain connects TRBV5-1 to TRBJ2-6; D is perhaps TRBD2 (5 bases). Germline V gene data show CDR1 as SGHRS and CDR2 as YFSETQ. The CDR3 runs to 18 residues. Trimming cost V 4 bases and J 0 bases, with 17 bases left between them. This chain's CDR3 is CASSPLGGPHSGANVLTF. The DNA of the CDR3 is TGCGCCAGCAGCCCACTGGGCGGGCCCCACTCTGGGGCCAACGTCCTGACTTTC.